This is a list of T cell receptor beta chains from one sample in a study of cytomegalovirus exposure and HLA in healthy donors. Method: immunoSEQ multiplex PCR; TCRdb's copy keeps in-frame clones and lacks some. The sample lists about 150,000 clones, 55% to 75% occurring once. Sequencing was performed on PBMCs. The receptors shown here come from a man between 45 and 60 years old in good health and CMV-seropositive. The CDR3 runs from the conserved cysteine through the conserved F or W. The order of the fields is D gene, J gene, V gene, clone size, CDR3 protein, CDR3 DNA. The D gene is left open where the match is weak. Rows may omit the clone size; those that give it use once, few, many or a size class.

TRBD1,TRBJ2-1,TRBV7-3,.,CASSFRDREEQFF,TGTGCCAGCAGCTTCCGGGACAGGGAGGAGCAGTTCTTC
.,TRBJ1-3,TRBV7-9,once,CAMRVSGNTIYF,TGTGCCATGAGGGTATCTGGAAACACCATATATTTT
.,TRBJ1-4,TRBV25-1,.,CASSEYFRGLGEKLFF,TGTGCCAGCAGTGAATACTTTAGGGGATTAGGGGAAAAACTGTTTTTT
.,TRBJ2-1,TRBV14,.,CASSQAGKYNEQFF,TGTGCCAGCAGCCAGGCAGGTAAATACAATGAGCAGTTCTTC
.,TRBJ2-1,TRBV7-6,.,CASSLAEHYNEQFF,TGTGCCAGCAGCTTAGCTGAGCACTACAATGAGCAGTTCTTC
.,TRBJ1-3,TRBV4-2,few,CASSHEKGVGGTIYF,TGTGCCAGCAGCCATGAGAAGGGGGTCGGGGGGACCATATATTTT
.,TRBJ2-3,TRBV4-3,once,CASSPTTGGATDTQYF,TGCGCCAGCAGCCCTACTACAGGGGGGGCCACAGATACGCAGTATTTT
.,TRBJ2-2,TRBV20-1,.,CSASTAGELFF,TGCAGTGCTAGCACGGCCGGGGAGCTGTTTTTT
.,TRBJ1-2,TRBV5-4,.,CASSLDGNYGYTF,TGTGCCAGCAGCTTGGACGGGAACTATGGCTACACCTTC
.,TRBJ1-1,TRBV7-3,once,CASSQGARNTEAFF,TGTGCCAGCAGCCAAGGGGCCAGAAACACTGAAGCTTTCTTT
TRBD1,TRBJ2-7,TRBV5-1,.,CASSYSGTGTAYEQYF,TGCGCCAGCAGCTACTCCGGGACAGGGACAGCCTACGAGCAGTACTTC
TRBD1,TRBJ2-7,TRBV6-1,.,CASSEKAGTGAFTEQYF,TGTGCCAGCAGTGAAAAGGCCGGGACAGGGGCCTTCACCGAGCAGTACTTC
TRBD1,TRBJ2-1,TRBV7-2,few,CASSSTGGVYNEQFF,TGTGCCAGCAGCTCTACAGGGGGCGTTTACAATGAGCAGTTCTTC
.,TRBJ1-1,TRBV29-1,.,CSGGENTEAFF,TGCAGCGGGGGAGAGAACACTGAAGCTTTCTTT
.,TRBJ2-7,TRBV5-1,few,CASSLETGRNYEQYF,TGCGCCAGCAGCTTGGAGACAGGGAGGAACTACGAGCAGTACTTC
TRBD1,TRBJ1-1,TRBV4-1,.,CASSQWGQGNTEAFF,TGCGCCAGCAGCCAATGGGGACAGGGGAACACTGAAGCTTTCTTT
.,TRBJ1-2,TRBV6-1,.,CASSEARQPSYGYTF,TGTGCCAGCAGTGAAGCCCGACAACCATCATATGGCTACACCTTC
TRBD1,TRBJ1-2,TRBV28,.,CASSSGDRDYGYTF,TGTGCCAGCAGTTCGGGAGACAGGGATTATGGCTACACCTTC
.,TRBJ2-5,TRBV4-1,.,CASSPTRGETQYF,TGCGCCAGCAGCCCAACCCGCGGAGAGACCCAGTACTTC
.,TRBJ1-2,TRBV9,few,CASSVASWGRGYGYTF,TGTGCCAGCAGCGTAGCTTCCTGGGGGCGCGGCTATGGCTACACCTTC
TRBD2,TRBJ2-7,TRBV5-4,few,CASSSGTNYEQYF,TGTGCCAGCAGCTCAGGGACTAACTACGAGCAGTACTTC
TRBD2,TRBJ2-7,TRBV7-2,.,CASGRTSGSYSSYEQYF,TGTGCCAGCGGCAGGACTAGCGGGAGCTACTCCTCCTACGAGCAGTACTTC
TRBD1,TRBJ1-2,TRBV4-1,many,CASSQDDPTGDYGYTF,TGCGCCAGCAGCCAAGACGACCCGACAGGGGATTATGGCTACACCTTC
TRBD2,TRBJ2-5,TRBV2,.,CASSARLAGGRQETQYF,TGTGCCAGCAGTGCGAGGCTAGCGGGGGGGAGGCAAGAGACCCAGTACTTC
.,TRBJ1-1,TRBV6-6,.,CASSSATGFEAFF,TGTGCCAGCAGTTCCGCAACCGGGTTCGAAGCTTTCTTT
.,TRBJ1-5,TRBV28,.,CASSSTGIGDNQPQHF,TGTGCCAGCAGTTCTACAGGGATCGGTGACAATCAGCCCCAGCATTTT
.,TRBJ1-3,TRBV2,few,CASRTTALSGNTIYF,TGTGCCAGCAGAACTACGGCACTCTCTGGAAACACCATATATTTT
.,TRBJ2-3,TRBV4-1,.,CASSQAVRGSTDTQYF,TGCGCCAGCAGCCAAGCAGTTCGGGGATCCACAGATACGCAGTATTTT
TRBD1,TRBJ2-1,TRBV4-1,.,CASSYGGQDTYNEQFF,TGCGCCAGCAGCTACGGGGGACAGGACACCTACAATGAGCAGTTCTTC
.,TRBJ1-5,TRBV6-5,.,CASQAPGHSQPQHF,TGTGCCAGCCAGGCCCCGGGACATAGCCAGCCCCAGCATTTT
TRBD1,TRBJ1-5,TRBV5-1,once,CASSQTTDRGTRPQHF,TGCGCCAGCAGCCAGACCACGGACAGGGGAACGAGGCCCCAGCATTTT
.,TRBJ2-1,TRBV19,once,CASSTRMGGEQFF,TGTGCCAGTAGTACCCGAATGGGGGGTGAGCAGTTCTTC
.,TRBJ1-1,TRBV7-8,once,CASSAAQEATEAFF,TGTGCCAGCAGCGCAGCTCAGGAGGCTACTGAAGCTTTCTTT
TRBD1,TRBJ1-1,TRBV9,.,CASSGHTGAFTEAFF,TGTGCCAGCAGCGGACACACAGGGGCCTTCACTGAAGCTTTCTTT
.,TRBJ2-7,TRBV5-8,.,CASSFAPSRAYEQYF,TGTGCCAGCAGCTTCGCCCCTAGCAGAGCCTACGAGCAGTACTTC
TRBD2,TRBJ2-5,TRBV4-2,.,CASSQGGQETQYF,TGTGCCAGCAGCCAGGGGGGGCAAGAGACCCAGTACTTC
.,TRBJ2-5,TRBV6-4,.,CASSYFPGETQYF,TGTGCCAGCAGCTACTTTCCGGGGGAGACCCAGTACTTC
TRBD2,TRBJ2-1,TRBV7-2,few,CASSFGLATNEQFF,TGTGCCAGCAGCTTCGGACTAGCGACTAATGAGCAGTTCTTC
TRBD1,TRBJ1-2,TRBV7-9,.,CSSSSAPLRQGDGYTF,TGTTCCAGCAGCTCCGCCCCCTTAAGGCAGGGGGACGGCTACACCTTC
.,TRBJ1-5,TRBV27,.,CASSLSIGRDQPQHF,TGTGCCAGCAGTTTATCGATAGGGAGGGATCAGCCCCAGCATTTT
.,TRBJ2-7,TRBV6-5,.,CASSYSAASSYEQYF,TGTGCCAGCAGTTACTCGGCGGCTAGCTCCTACGAGCAGTACTTC
TRBD1,TRBJ1-5,TRBV19,.,CASSTGQGQNQPQHF,TGTGCCAGTAGCACGGGACAGGGGCAAAATCAGCCCCAGCATTTT